Listed here are 5 T cell receptor beta chains from one sample, sequenced in a study of T cells in Graves' hyperthyroidism and ophthalmopathy. Authors of the study amplified TCR beta CDR3 regions from RNA transcripts. First-round RT-PCR of the TCR CDR3 relied on the HTBI primer set. TCRdb re-analysed the multiplex PCR reads in MiXCR, keeping a single row per CDR3 protein. The sample has a few hundred thousand distinct CDR3 sequences; approximately 15% are singletons. The sample taken for sequencing was blood. All receptors derive from a man between 25 and 39 years old with Graves' hyperthyroidism that later progressed to Graves' ophthalmopathy.

Many counts were recorded for this clonotype. The chain combines TRBV6-2 or TRBV6-3 with TRBJ2-5; 8 bases align to TRBD2. There are 16 residues in the CDR3. CDR1 is MNHEY, CDR2 SVGEGT, per germline. V was pared by 0 bases and J by 4 bases, with 7 bases of the junction left unmatched. The DNA for the CDR3 is TGTGCCAGCAGTTACTCCTCAAGCGGGGGCCCAGAGACCCAGTACTTC. Protein product: CASSYSSSGGPETQYF.

The table lists this clonotype with many counts. V gene TRBV7-6 combines with J gene TRBJ2-1; 7 bases match TRBD2. Germline V gives CDR1 SGHVS, CDR2 FNYEAQ. CDR3 length equals 15 residues. Trimming removed 3 bases from V and 5 bases from J; junction bases left unmatched: 7. The CDR3 loop is CASSFGSGENNEQFF. DNA for the CDR3: TGTGCCAGCAGCTTTGGCAGCGGGGAAAACAATGAGCAGTTCTTC. Full variable domain (missing parts from reference TRBV7-6 and TRBJ2-1): GAGVSQSPRYKVTKRGQDVALRCDPISGHVSLYWYRQALGQGPEFLTYFNYEAQQDKSGLPNDRFSAERPEGSISTLTIQRTEQRDSAMYRCASSFGSGENNEQFFGPGTRLTVL.

Here the CDR3 DNA reads TGTGCCAGCCCACTCGCTTCAAGGAGGGGCTACACCTTC. This translates into CASPLASRRGYTF. The V call is TRBV6-1, the J call TRBJ1-2, with no clear D. The V and J ends lost 8 bases and 8 bases respectively, with 18 bases between them. Germline-derived CDR1 and CDR2 are MNHNS and SASEGT. The CDR3 runs 13 residues.

This chain connects TRBV13 to TRBJ2-7; 9 positions match TRBD1. V gave up 5 bases and J gave up 4 bases; unmatched junction bases: 9. The CDR3 covers 15 residues. Germline values: CDR1 PRHDT, CDR2 FYEKMQ (reference sequence). CDR3 region: CASSQPGTGSYEQYF. CDR3 in DNA: TGTGCCAGCAGCCAGCCCGGGACAGGGAGTTACGAGCAGTACTTC.

J is TRBJ2-1 and V is TRBV10-3; 11 positions agree with TRBD2. This CDR3 is 15 amino acids long. Trimming at V came to 7 bases and at J to 5 bases, leaving 7 bases not matched to a gene. The germline V gene has CDR1 ENHRY and CDR2 SYGVKD. DNA of the CDR3: TGTGCCATCAAAACTAGCGGGGGAGCAAACAATGAGCAGTTCTTC. It codes for CAIKTSGGANNEQFF.